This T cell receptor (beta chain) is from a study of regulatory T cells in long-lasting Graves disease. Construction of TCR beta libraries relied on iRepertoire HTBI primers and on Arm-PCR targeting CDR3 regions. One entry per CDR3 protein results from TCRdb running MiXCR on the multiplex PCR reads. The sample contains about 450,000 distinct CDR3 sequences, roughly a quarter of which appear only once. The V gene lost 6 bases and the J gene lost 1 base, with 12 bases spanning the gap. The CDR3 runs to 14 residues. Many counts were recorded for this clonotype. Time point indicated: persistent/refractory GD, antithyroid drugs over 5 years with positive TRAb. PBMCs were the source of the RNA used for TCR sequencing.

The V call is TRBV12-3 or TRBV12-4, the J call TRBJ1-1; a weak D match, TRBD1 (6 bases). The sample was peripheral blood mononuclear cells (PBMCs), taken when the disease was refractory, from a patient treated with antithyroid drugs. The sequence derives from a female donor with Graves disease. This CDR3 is CASRWTVRNTEAFF. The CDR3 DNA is TGTGCCAGCAGATGGACAGTCCGGAACACTGAAGCTTTCTTT.